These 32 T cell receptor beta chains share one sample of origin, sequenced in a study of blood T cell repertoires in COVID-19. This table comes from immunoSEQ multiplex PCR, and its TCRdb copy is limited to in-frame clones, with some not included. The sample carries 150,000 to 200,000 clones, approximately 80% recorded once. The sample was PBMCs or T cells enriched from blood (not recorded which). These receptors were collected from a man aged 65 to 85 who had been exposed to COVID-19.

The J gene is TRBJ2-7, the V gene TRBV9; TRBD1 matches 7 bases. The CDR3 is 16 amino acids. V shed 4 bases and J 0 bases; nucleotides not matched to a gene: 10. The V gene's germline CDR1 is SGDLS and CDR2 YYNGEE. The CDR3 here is CASSFSSGTASYEQYF. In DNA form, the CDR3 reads TGTGCCAGCAGCTTTTCTTCCGGGACAGCCTCCTACGAGCAGTACTTC.

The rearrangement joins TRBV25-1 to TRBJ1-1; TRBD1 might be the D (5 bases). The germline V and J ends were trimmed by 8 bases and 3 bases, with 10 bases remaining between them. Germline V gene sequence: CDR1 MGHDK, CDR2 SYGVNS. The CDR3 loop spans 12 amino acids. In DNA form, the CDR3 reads TGTGCCAGCGGGCAGGGTGACACTGAAGCTTTCTTT. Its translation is CASGQGDTEAFF.

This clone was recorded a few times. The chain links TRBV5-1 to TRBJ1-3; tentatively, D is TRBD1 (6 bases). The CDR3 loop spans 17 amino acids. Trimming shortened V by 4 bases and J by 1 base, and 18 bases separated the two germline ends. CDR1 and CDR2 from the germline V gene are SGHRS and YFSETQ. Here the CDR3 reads CASSPTPGTSSGNTIYF. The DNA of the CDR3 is TGCGCCAGCAGCCCCACCCCAGGGACATCATCTGGAAACACCATATATTTT.

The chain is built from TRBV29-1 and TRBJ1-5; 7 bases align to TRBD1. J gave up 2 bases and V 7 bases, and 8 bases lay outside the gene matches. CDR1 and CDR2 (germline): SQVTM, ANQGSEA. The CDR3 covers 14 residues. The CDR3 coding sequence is TGCAGCGGTCCGAGGGGGCGAGGCAATCAGCCCCAGCATTTT. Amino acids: CSGPRGRGNQPQHF. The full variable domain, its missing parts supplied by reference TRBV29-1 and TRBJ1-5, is SAVISQKPSRDICQRGTSLTIQCQVDSQVTMMFWYRQQPGQSLTLIATANQGSEATYESGFVIDKFPISRPNLTFSTLTVSNMSPEDSSIYLCSGPRGRGNQPQHFGDGTRLSIL.

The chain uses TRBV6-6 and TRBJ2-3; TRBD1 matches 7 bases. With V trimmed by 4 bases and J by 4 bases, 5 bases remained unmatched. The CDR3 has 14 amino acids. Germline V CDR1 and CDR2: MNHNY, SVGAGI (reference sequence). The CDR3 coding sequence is TGTGCCAGCAGTTCGCGGACAGGTTCAGATACGCAGTATTTT. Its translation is CASSSRTGSDTQYF.

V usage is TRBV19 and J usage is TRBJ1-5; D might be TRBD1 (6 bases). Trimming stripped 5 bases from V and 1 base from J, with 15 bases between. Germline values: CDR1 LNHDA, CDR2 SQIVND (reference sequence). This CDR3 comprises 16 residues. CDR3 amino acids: CASSLPQGASNQPQHF. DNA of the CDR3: TGTGCCAGTAGTCTCCCACAGGGCGCGAGCAATCAGCCCCAGCATTTT.

The CDR3 reads CASSQVSGGQETQYF. The CDR3 DNA is TGTGCCAGCAGCCAAGTTAGCGGCGGGCAAGAGACCCAGTACTTC. This chain connects TRBV3-1 (or the pseudogene TRBV3-2) to TRBJ2-5; TRBD2 is a possible D gene (6 bases). Per germline, CDR1 LGHDT and CDR2 YNNKEL (reference sequence). This CDR3 contains 15 residues. The V gene lost 1 base and the J gene lost 2 bases, with 11 bases spanning the gap.

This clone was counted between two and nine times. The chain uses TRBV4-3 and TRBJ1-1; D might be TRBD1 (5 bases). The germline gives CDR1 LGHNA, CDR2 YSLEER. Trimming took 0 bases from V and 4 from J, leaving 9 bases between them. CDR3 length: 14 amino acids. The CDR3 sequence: CASSQEWGSTEAFF. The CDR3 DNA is TGCGCCAGCAGCCAAGAGTGGGGCAGCACTGAAGCTTTCTTT.

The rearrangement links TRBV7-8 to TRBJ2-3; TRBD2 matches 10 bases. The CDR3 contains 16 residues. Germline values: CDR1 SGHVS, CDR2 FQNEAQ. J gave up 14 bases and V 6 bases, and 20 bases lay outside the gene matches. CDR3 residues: CASSRRAGGPTEGRYF. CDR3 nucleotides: TGTGCCAGCAGTCGCAGAGCGGGAGGGCCTACTGAGGGTCGGTATTTT.

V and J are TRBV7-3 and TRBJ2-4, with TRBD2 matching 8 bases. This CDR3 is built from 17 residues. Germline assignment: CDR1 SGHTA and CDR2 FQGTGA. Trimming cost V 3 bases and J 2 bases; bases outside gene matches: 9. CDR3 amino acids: CASSFGGTRSTKNIQYF. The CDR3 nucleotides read TGTGCCAGCAGCTTCGGAGGGACTAGGTCAACCAAAAACATTCAGTACTTC.

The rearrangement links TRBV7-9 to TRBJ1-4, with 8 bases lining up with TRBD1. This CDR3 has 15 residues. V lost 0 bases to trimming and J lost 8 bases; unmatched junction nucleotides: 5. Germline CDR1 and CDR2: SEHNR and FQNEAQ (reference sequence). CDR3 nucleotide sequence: TGTGCCAGCAGCTTAGCCGGGACAGGCTCCGAAAAACTGTTTTTT. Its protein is CASSLAGTGSEKLFF.

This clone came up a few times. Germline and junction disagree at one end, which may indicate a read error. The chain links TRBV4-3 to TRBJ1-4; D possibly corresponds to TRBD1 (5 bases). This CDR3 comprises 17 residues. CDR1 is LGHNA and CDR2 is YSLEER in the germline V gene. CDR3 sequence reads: CASSQDSVTTVDEKLFF. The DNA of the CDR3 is TGCGCCAGCAGTCAAGATTCAGTGACGACAGTCGATGAAAAACTGTTTTTT.

CDR3 nucleotide sequence: TGCGCCAGCAGCGGCGCGGGAGTGGGTCAAGAGACCCAGTACTTC. Translation gives CASSGAGVGQETQYF. The V and J genes are TRBV5-1 and TRBJ2-5; 7 bases agree with TRBD2. V was clipped by 4 bases and J by 2 bases; unmatched bases: 8. Germline V lookup: CDR1 SGHRS, CDR2 YFSETQ. The CDR3 has 15 amino acids.

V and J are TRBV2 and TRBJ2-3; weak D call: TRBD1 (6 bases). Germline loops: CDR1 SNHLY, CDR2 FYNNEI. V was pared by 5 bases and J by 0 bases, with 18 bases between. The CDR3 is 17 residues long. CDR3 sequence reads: CASSSTGAGASTDTQYF. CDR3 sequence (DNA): TGTGCCAGCAGTTCCACCGGGGCAGGGGCAAGCACAGATACGCAGTATTTT.

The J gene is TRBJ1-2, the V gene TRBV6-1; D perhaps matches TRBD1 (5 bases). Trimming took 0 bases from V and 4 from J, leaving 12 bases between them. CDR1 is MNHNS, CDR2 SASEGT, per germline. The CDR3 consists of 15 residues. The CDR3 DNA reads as TGTGCCAGCAGTGAAGCGCTCAGGGCCGGCTATGGCTACACCTTC. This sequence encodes CASSEALRAGYGYTF.

The DNA for the CDR3 is TGTGCCAGCAGTTTAGCAGGGGGAGGACAGCCCCAGCATTTT. Amino acid sequence: CASSLAGGGQPQHF. The chain is built from TRBV28 and TRBJ1-5; 7 positions agree with TRBD1. Germline CDR1 reads MDHEN; CDR2 reads SYDVKM. V shed 2 bases, J shed 7 bases, and the junction held 5 bases outside the gene matches. The CDR3 runs 14 residues.

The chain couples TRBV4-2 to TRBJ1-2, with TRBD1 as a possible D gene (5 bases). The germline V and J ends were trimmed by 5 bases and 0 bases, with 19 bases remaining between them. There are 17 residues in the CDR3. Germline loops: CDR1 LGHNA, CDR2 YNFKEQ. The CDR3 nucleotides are TGTGCCAGCAGCGACCTTACAGGAGCCCAAGCTAACTATGGCTACACCTTC. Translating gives CASSDLTGAQANYGYTF.

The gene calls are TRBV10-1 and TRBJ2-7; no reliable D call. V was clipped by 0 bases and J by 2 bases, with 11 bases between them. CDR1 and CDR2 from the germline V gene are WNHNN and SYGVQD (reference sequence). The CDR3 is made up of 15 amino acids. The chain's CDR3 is CASSESTARPYEQYF. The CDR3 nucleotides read TGCGCCAGCAGTGAGTCGACGGCGAGGCCCTACGAGCAGTACTTC.

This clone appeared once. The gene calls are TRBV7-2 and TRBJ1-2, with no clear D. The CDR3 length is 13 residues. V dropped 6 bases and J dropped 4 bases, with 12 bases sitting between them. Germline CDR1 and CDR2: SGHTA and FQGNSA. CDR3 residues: CASSPQVSYGYTF. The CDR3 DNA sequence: TGTGCCAGCAGTCCCCAGGTCTCCTATGGCTACACCTTC.

The CDR3 DNA reads TGTGCCAGCAGTTTATTGTCGGGATACAACACTGAAGCTTTCTTT. It encodes CASSLLSGYNTEAFF. V is TRBV28 and J is TRBJ1-1; D gene uncertain. The CDR3 sequence is 15 residues long. V lost 1 base and J lost 2, with 11 bases in between. Germline V CDR1 and CDR2: MDHEN, SYDVKM. The full variable domain, rest sourced from reference TRBV28 and TRBJ1-1, is DVKVTQSSRYLVKRTGEKVFLECVQDMDHENMFWYRQDPGLGLRLIYFSYDVKMKEKGDIPEGYSVSREKKERFSLILESASTNQTSMYLCASSLLSGYNTEAFFGQGTRLTVV.

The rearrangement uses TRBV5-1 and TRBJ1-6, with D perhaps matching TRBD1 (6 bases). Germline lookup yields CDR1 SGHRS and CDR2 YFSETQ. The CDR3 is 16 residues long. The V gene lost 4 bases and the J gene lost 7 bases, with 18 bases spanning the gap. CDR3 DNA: TGCGCCAGCAGCCAACAAACGCAGGGGTCGAATTCACCCCTCCACTTT. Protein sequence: CASSQQTQGSNSPLHF.

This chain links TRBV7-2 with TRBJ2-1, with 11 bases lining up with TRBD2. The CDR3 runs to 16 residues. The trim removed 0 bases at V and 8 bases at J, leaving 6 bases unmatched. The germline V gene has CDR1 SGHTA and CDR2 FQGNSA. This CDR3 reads CASSLASGREGHEQFF. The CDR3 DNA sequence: TGTGCCAGCAGCTTAGCTAGCGGGAGGGAGGGGCATGAGCAGTTCTTC.

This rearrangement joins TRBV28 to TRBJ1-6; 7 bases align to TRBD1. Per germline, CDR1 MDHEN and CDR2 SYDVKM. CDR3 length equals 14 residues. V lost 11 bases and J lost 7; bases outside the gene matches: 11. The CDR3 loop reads CAGGSGQPNSPLHF. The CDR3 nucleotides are TGTGCCGGAGGTTCGGGACAGCCCAATTCACCCCTCCACTTT.

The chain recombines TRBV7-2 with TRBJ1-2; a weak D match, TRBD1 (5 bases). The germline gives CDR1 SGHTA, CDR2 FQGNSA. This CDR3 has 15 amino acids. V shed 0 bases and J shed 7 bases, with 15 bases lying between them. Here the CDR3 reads CASSLAPGKTVGYTF. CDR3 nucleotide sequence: TGTGCCAGCAGCTTAGCTCCAGGGAAGACGGTTGGCTACACCTTC. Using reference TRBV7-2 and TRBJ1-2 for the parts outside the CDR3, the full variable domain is GAGVSQSPSNKVTEKGKDVELRCDPISGHTALYWYRQSLGQGLEFLIYFQGNSAPDKSGLPSDRFSAERTGGSVSTLTIQRTQQEDSAVYLCASSLAPGKTVGYTFGSGTRLTVV.

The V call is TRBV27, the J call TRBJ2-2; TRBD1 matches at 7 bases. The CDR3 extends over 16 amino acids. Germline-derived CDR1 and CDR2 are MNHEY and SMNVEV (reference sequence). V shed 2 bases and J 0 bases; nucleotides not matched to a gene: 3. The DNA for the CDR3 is TGTGCCAGCAGTTTACTGGACAGGCCGAACACCGGGGAGCTGTTTTTT. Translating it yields CASSLLDRPNTGELFF.

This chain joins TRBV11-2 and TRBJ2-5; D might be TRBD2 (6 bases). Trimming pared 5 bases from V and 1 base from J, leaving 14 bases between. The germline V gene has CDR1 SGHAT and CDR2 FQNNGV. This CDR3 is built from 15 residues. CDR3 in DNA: TGTGCCAGCAGCCCCAGGACTACCGGCCAAGAGACCCAGTACTTC. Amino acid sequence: CASSPRTTGQETQYF. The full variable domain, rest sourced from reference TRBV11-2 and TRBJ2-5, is EAGVAQSPRYKIIEKRQSVAFWCNPISGHATLYWYQQILGQGPKLLIQFQNNGVVDDSQLPKDRFSAERLKGVDSTLKIQPAKLEDSAVYLCASSPRTTGQETQYFGPGTRLLVL.

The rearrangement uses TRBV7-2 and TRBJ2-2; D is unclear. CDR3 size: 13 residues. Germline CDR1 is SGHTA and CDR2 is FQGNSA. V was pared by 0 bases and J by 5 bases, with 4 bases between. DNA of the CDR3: TGTGCCAGCAGCTTAGCGGAGACCGGGGAGCTGTTTTTT. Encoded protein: CASSLAETGELFF.

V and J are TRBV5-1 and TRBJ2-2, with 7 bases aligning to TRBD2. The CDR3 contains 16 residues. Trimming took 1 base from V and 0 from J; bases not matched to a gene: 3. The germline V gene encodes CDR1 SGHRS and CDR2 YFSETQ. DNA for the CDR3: TGCGCCAGCAGCTTGTCTAGCGGAGCGAACACCGGGGAGCTGTTTTTT. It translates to CASSLSSGANTGELFF.

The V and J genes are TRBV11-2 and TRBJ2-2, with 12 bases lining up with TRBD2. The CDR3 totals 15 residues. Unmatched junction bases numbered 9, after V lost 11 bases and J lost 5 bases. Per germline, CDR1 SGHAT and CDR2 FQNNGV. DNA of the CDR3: TGTGCCGGGTCACTAGCGGGAGGTGGTACCGGGGAGCTGTTTTTT. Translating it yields CAGSLAGGGTGELFF.

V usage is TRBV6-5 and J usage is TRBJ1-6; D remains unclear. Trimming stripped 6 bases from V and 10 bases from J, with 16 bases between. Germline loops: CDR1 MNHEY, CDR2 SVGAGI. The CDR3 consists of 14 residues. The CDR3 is CASSLGGAPSPLHF. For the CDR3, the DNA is TGTGCCAGCAGCCTTGGAGGTGCTCCCTCACCCCTCCACTTT.

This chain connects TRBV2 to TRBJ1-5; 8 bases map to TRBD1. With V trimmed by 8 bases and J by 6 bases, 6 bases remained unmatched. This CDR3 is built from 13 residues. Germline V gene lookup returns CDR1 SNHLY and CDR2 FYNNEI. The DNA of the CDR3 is TGTGCCAGCGCTACAGGGGGAAGTCAGCCCCAGCATTTT. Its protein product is CASATGGSQPQHF.

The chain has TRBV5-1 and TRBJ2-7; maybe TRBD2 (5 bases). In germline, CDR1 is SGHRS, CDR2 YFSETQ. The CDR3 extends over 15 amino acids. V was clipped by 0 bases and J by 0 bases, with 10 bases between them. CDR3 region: CASSLAGGRSYEQYF. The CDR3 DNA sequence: TGCGCCAGCAGCTTGGCAGGCGGGCGCTCCTACGAGCAGTACTTC.